The entry that follows covers one TCR beta chain sequence. Its antigen is unknown. The sample is drawn from a study of shared clonotypes between healthy human individuals. The method was immunoSEQ multiplex PCR; TCRdb's version includes in-frame clones alone and lacks a portion of them. The table has some 980,000 clones, approximately 76% seen once. CDR1 is SGHRS and CDR2 is YFSETQ in the germline V gene. The CDR3 totals 17 residues. V dropped 6 bases and J dropped 4; count of bases not matched to a gene: 16. Study outcomes and limitations: Researchers found naive subsets generally carried larger estimated richness than memory subsets. Exclusively blood specimens were collected; tissue repertoires likely differ.

V gene TRBV5-1 combines with J gene TRBJ2-3; TRBD2 matches at 8 bases. Sequencing was done on a sample of memory CD4+ T cells sorted from blood. Subset given: CD45RA-negative fraction. The TCR sequence derives from a man between 18 and 29 years old in good health. The CDR3 spells CASTQTISGSVADTQYF. CDR3 bases: TGCGCCAGCACCCAAACTATCAGCGGGAGTGTTGCAGATACGCAGTATTTT.